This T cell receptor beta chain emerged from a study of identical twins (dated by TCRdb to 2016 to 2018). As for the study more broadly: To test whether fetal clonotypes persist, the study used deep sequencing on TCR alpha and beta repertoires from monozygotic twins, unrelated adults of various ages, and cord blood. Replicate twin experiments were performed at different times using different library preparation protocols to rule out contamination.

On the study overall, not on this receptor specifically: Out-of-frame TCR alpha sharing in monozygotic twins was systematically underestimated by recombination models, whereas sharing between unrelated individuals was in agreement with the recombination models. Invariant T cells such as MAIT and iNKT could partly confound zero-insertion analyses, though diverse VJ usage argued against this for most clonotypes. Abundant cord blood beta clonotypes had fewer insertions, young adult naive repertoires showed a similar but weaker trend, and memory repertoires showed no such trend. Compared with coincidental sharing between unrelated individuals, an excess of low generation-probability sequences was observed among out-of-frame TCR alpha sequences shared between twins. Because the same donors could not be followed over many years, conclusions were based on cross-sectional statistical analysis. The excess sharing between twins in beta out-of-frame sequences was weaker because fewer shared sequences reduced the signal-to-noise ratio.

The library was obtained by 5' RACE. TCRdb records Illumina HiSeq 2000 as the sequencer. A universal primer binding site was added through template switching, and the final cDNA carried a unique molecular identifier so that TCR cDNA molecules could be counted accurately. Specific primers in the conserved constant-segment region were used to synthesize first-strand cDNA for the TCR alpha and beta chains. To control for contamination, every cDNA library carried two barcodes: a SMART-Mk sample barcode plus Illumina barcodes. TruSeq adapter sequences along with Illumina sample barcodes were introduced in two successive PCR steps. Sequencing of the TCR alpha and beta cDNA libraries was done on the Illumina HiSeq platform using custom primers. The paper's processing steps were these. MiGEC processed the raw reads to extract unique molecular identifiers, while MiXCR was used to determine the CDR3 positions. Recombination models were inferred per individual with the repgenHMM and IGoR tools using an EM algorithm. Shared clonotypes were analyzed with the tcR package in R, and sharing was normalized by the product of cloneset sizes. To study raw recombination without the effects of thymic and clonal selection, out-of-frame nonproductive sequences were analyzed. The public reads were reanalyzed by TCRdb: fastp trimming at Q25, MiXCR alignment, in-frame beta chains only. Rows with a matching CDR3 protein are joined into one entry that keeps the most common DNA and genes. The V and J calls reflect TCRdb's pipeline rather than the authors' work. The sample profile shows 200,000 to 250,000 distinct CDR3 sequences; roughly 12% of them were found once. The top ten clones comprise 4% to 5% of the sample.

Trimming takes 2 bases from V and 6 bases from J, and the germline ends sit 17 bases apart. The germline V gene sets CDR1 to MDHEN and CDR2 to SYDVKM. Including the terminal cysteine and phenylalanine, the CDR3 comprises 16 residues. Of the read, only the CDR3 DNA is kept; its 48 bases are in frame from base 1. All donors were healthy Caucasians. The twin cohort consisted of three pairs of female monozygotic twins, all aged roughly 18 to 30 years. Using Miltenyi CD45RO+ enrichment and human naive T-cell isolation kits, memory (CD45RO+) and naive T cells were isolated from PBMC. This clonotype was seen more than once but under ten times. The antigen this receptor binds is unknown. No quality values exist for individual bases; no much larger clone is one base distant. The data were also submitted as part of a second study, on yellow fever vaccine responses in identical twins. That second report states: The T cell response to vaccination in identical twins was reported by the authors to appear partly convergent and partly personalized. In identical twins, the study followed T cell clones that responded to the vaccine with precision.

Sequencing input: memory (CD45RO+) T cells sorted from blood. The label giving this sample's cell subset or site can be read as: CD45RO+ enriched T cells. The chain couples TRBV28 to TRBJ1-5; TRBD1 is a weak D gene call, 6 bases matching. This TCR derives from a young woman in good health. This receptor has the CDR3 CASSLHTGSDFQPQHF. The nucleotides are TGTGCCAGCAGTTTACATACAGGGTCCGATTTTCAGCCCCAGCATTTT.